This T cell receptor (beta chain) was identified in a study of T cells expressing NK-cell markers. Study details: HCMV serostatus: seven of eight sequenced donors positive, one negative. Study-level points and caveats: Of the CD8+ T cell pool in about six donors, roughly 1.0-7.5% was accounted for by dominant NKG2C+ clonotypes. Where several donors were concerned, these clonotypes also led the CD3+CD56-NKG2C+ fraction.

TCRdb re-called the 5' RACE reads and shows each CDR3 protein once, DNA omitted. The sample has about half a million distinct CDR3 sequences. The CDR3 consists of 15 residues. Turning to this clonotype: The antigen remains undetermined.

Material: blood T cells: a sorted CD56 or NKG2C T cell subset, CD4+ or CD8+ T cells, or bulk PBMC T cells (not recorded which). The TCR sequence derives from a woman aged 50 to 60 in good health. The J gene is TRBJ2-1, the V gene TRBV12-3 or TRBV12-4; TCRdb's assignment of TRBD1 cannot be checked, as there is no DNA. The CDR3 here is CASTRGRPRNNEQFF.